Below, 15 T cell receptor beta chains from the same sample are listed, as sequenced in a study of T cell responses to AZD1222 COVID-19 vaccine. This table comes from immunoSEQ multiplex PCR, and its TCRdb copy is limited to in-frame clones, with some not included. The data contain 150,000 or so clones, roughly nine tenths of them singletons. This specimen consisted of peripheral blood, obtained on day 0 of AZD1222 vaccination. The receptors shown here come from an adult in good health.

This clone was seen more than once but under ten times. This sequence joins TRBV28 and TRBJ1-1; D remains ambiguous. The CDR3 length is 12 residues. The V gene lost 2 bases and the J gene lost 7 bases, with 8 bases spanning the gap. CDR1 and CDR2 from the germline V gene are MDHEN and SYDVKM. The chain's CDR3 is CASSLRGLEAFF. The CDR3 region has the DNA TGTGCCAGCAGTTTACGTGGGCTTGAAGCTTTCTTT.

The chain carries TRBV7-9 and TRBJ2-5; D gene unclear. Germline V CDR1 and CDR2: SEHNR, FQNEAQ (reference sequence). V was shortened by 2 bases and J by 5 bases, with 12 bases between the two germline ends. The CDR3 contains 14 residues. CDR3 region: CASSLLSGRETQYF. In DNA form, the CDR3 reads TGTGCCAGCAGCTTATTATCTGGGCGGGAGACCCAGTACTTC.

In this sample, this clone turned up once. The V and J genes are TRBV7-2 and TRBJ1-2, with 7 bases aligning to TRBD1. This CDR3 has 15 amino acids. The V gene end was trimmed by 2 bases and the J gene end by 5 bases; junction bases not matched to a gene: 8. Germline values: CDR1 SGHTA, CDR2 FQGNSA. CDR3 protein: CASSLSFGRGYGYTF. DNA of the CDR3: TGTGCCAGCAGCTTAAGCTTCGGCAGGGGGTATGGCTACACCTTC.

The rearrangement uses TRBV28 and TRBJ1-6; D gene uncertain. The ends were cut back, 6 bases at V and 5 bases at J, with 5 bases in the middle. Germline lookup yields CDR1 MDHEN and CDR2 SYDVKM. This CDR3 has 12 amino acids. This chain's CDR3 is CASSSNNSPLHF. Here the CDR3 DNA reads TGTGCCAGCAGCTCGAATAATTCACCCCTCCACTTT.

The genes are TRBV4-3 and TRBJ2-2; 12 bases fit TRBD2. Germline CDR1 LGHNA, CDR2 YSLEER. This CDR3 has 17 amino acids. The V and J ends lost 1 base and 1 base, in that order; junction bases with no gene match: 1. CDR3 loop: CASSQVLAGGNTGELFF. The CDR3 nucleotides read TGCGCCAGCAGCCAAGTACTAGCGGGAGGGAACACCGGGGAGCTGTTTTTT.

The chain combines TRBV9 with TRBJ1-4; 7 bases are a match to TRBD1. The CDR3 runs to 16 residues. Trimming cost V 4 bases and J 0 bases; bases outside gene matches: 6. Germline V gene lookup returns CDR1 SGDLS and CDR2 YYNGEE. CDR3 loop: CASSLQGTATNEKLFF. In DNA form, the CDR3 reads TGTGCCAGCAGCCTCCAAGGGACAGCAACTAATGAAAAACTGTTTTTT.

The count of this clone is one. The genes are TRBV9 and TRBJ2-3; TRBD2 matches 8 bases. The germline V gene encodes CDR1 SGDLS and CDR2 YYNGEE. The CDR3 loop spans 15 amino acids. J lost 4 bases, V lost 2 bases, and 6 bases had no gene match. This CDR3 reads CASSVGTSLPDTQYF. For the CDR3, the DNA is TGTGCCAGCAGCGTCGGGACTAGTCTACCAGATACGCAGTATTTT.

The chain uses TRBV11-2 and TRBJ1-1; D is ambiguous. V was trimmed by 2 bases and J by 0 bases, leaving 4 bases between them. The CDR3 spans 13 residues. Germline assignment: CDR1 SGHAT and CDR2 FQNNGV. In DNA, the CDR3 is TGTGCCAGCAGCTTAAACTTGAACACTGAAGCTTTCTTT. Its protein product is CASSLNLNTEAFF.

V is TRBV4-1 and J is TRBJ1-2, with a weak D call TRBD1 (6 bases). The CDR3 covers 14 residues. Looked up from germline, CDR1 is MGHRA and CDR2 is YSYEKL. Trimming removed 0 bases at V and 13 bases at J, with 18 bases between. The CDR3 sequence: CASSQDDRGRGRTF. The CDR3 region has the DNA TGCGCCAGCAGCCAAGATGACCGGGGGCGAGGTCGCACCTTC.

The chain couples TRBV29-1 to TRBJ2-7; no firm D call. The V and J ends lost 6 bases and 4 bases respectively, with 10 bases between them. CDR3 size: 11 residues. Germline values: CDR1 SQVTM, CDR2 ANQGSEA. As DNA, the CDR3 is TGCAGCGTGCTCGCAGGTTACGAGCAGTACTTC. It yields the protein CSVLAGYEQYF.

The chain uses TRBV6-2 or TRBV6-3 and TRBJ1-2; D is undetermined. V lost 2 bases and J 0 bases, leaving 13 bases between the germline ends. Germline lookup yields CDR1 MNHEY and CDR2 SVGEGT. There are 16 residues in the CDR3. CDR3 DNA: TGTGCCAGCAGTTACCCAAGGACGTATGCTAACTATGGCTACACCTTC. This encodes CASSYPRTYANYGYTF.

This clone was observed a single time. This rearrangement joins TRBV11-3 to TRBJ2-7, with D possibly being TRBD2 (6 bases). V shed 3 bases and J shed 3 bases, with 9 bases lying between them. Germline V CDR1 and CDR2: SGHNT, YENEEA. The CDR3 loop spans 13 amino acids. The CDR3 protein is CASSLSGSYEQYF. For the CDR3, the DNA is TGTGCCAGCAGCTTGTCCGGGAGCTACGAGCAGTACTTC.

There are many counts of this clone. The chain recombines TRBV28 with TRBJ2-1; D is undetermined. There are 14 residues in the CDR3. In germline, CDR1 is MDHEN, CDR2 SYDVKM. V lost 3 bases and J 0 bases, leaving 6 bases between the germline ends. In DNA, the CDR3 is TGTGCCAGCAGTTTCCAAGACTCCTACAATGAGCAGTTCTTC. The encoded protein is CASSFQDSYNEQFF.

V gene TRBV6-1 combines with J gene TRBJ2-1, with 8 bases aligning to TRBD2. The germline V gene encodes CDR1 MNHNS and CDR2 SASEGT. This CDR3 region has 20 residues. The ends lost 1 base at V and 1 base at J; junction bases unmatched: 15. The CDR3 bases are TGTGCCAGCAGTGAAGTGGGGAGCGGGAGAGTTGTAAGGTCCTACAATGAGCAGTTCTTC. Its translation: CASSEVGSGRVVRSYNEQFF.

The gene calls are TRBV10-2 and TRBJ1-4, with 10 bases that match TRBD1. J was trimmed by 2 bases and V by 0 bases; bases with no gene match: 3. The germline V gene has CDR1 WSHSY and CDR2 SAAADI. The CDR3 is 17 amino acids. The chain's CDR3 is CASSESRTGGTNEKLFF. The CDR3 region has the DNA TGCGCCAGCAGTGAGTCCAGGACAGGGGGGACTAATGAAAAACTGTTTTTT.